Listed here are 23 T cell receptor beta chains from one sample, sequenced in a study of chemoradiotherapy in HPV16-positive cancers. Profiling relied on immunoSEQ multiplex PCR, and the TCRdb table lists in-frame clones only, not all of them. The sample includes 3,500 to 5,000 clones, 70% to 85% seen only once; the top ten take around 10%. The sample here was tumor tissue, taken from a patient who underwent chemoradiotherapy. All receptors come from a human donor with HPV-associated anogenital cancer.

Only a few counts were recorded for this clone. The chain couples TRBV6-1 to TRBJ1-4; D is possibly TRBD1 (5 bases). Germline values: CDR1 MNHNS, CDR2 SASEGT. The CDR3 has 20 residues. V dropped 5 bases and J dropped 5 bases, with 30 bases sitting between them. CDR3 nucleotides: TGTGCCAGCAGTCAAGAATTGGGGCAGGGAAGGGGACTGCTAAATGAAAAACTGTTTTTT. This gives the protein CASSQELGQGRGLLNEKLFF.

This clone turned up a few times. The chain recombines TRBV6-6 with TRBJ2-1, with 9 nucleotides matching TRBD2. Per germline, CDR1 MNHNY and CDR2 SVGAGI (reference sequence). V lost 7 bases to trimming and J lost 8 bases; unmatched junction nucleotides: 9. This CDR3 has 14 amino acids. This chain's CDR3 is CASMSAGGWDEQFF. CDR3 sequence (DNA): TGTGCCAGCATGAGCGCGGGAGGGTGGGATGAGCAGTTCTTC.

The chain is built from TRBV11-2 and TRBJ2-5; D is unresolved. Germline CDR1 SGHAT, CDR2 FQNNGV. The length of the CDR3 is 14 residues. The germline V and J ends were trimmed by 5 bases and 2 bases, with 12 bases remaining between them. CDR3 sequence reads: CASSLRRTQETQYF. The CDR3, as DNA: TGTGCCAGCAGCCTTCGGAGAACTCAAGAGACCCAGTACTTC.

The chain carries TRBV19 and TRBJ2-7; the match to TRBD2 covers 7 bases. CDR1 and CDR2 from the germline V gene are LNHDA and SQIVND (reference sequence). The ends lost 4 bases at V and 2 bases at J; junction bases unmatched: 8. CDR3 length equals 15 residues. In nucleotides, the CDR3 is TGTGCCAGTAGTACTAGCGGAACTCAACCCTACGAGCAGTACTTC. Translated: CASSTSGTQPYEQYF. Full variable domain (remainder filled in from reference TRBV19 and TRBJ2-7): DGGITQSPKYLFRKEGQNVTLSCEQNLNHDAMYWYRQDPGQGLRLIYYSQIVNDFQKGDIAEGYSVSREKKESFPLTVTSAQKNPTAFYLCASSTSGTQPYEQYFGPGTRLTVT.

The rearrangement links TRBV19 to TRBJ1-5, with D maybe TRBD1 (5 bases). The CDR3 spans 14 residues. Between the trimmed V and J ends, which lost 6 bases and 6 bases, there was a span of 15 bases. The V gene's germline CDR1 is LNHDA and CDR2 SQIVND (reference sequence). The CDR3 here is CASSPTGPSQPQHF. CDR3 nucleotide sequence: TGTGCCAGTAGCCCGACGGGACCCAGTCAGCCCCAGCATTTT. Full variable domain (remainder filled in from reference TRBV19 and TRBJ1-5): DGGITQSPKYLFRKEGQNVTLSCEQNLNHDAMYWYRQDPGQGLRLIYYSQIVNDFQKGDIAEGYSVSREKKESFPLTVTSAQKNPTAFYLCASSPTGPSQPQHFGDGTRLSIL.

The sample holds a few counts of this clone. This chain uses TRBV5-1 with TRBJ2-7; D is perhaps TRBD1 (5 bases). The V end lost 0 bases, the J end lost 0 bases, and 13 bases lay between the germline ends. CDR1 and CDR2 (germline): SGHRS, YFSETQ. The CDR3 is 16 residues long. This CDR3 is CASSLEVGASSYEQYF. The CDR3 DNA sequence: TGCGCCAGCAGCTTGGAAGTAGGGGCCTCCTCCTACGAGCAGTACTTC.

The genes are TRBV5-1 and TRBJ1-2; no clear D gene. This CDR3 is 15 amino acids long. The V and J ends lost 0 bases and 8 bases respectively, with 17 bases between them. Germline CDR1 reads SGHRS; CDR2 reads YFSETQ. CDR3 amino acids: CASSLASGPAGGYTF. The CDR3 region has the DNA TGCGCCAGCAGCTTGGCCAGCGGCCCAGCTGGAGGCTACACCTTC.

This sequence joins TRBV4-2 and TRBJ2-7, with 7 bases fitting TRBD2. The CDR3 extends over 15 amino acids. V trimming: 3 bases; J trimming: 0 bases; junction bases outside the gene matches: 5. The germline V gene encodes CDR1 LGHNA and CDR2 YNFKEQ. The CDR3 region is CASSHEAGSSYEQYF. The CDR3 DNA sequence: TGTGCCAGCAGCCACGAAGCGGGGAGCTCCTACGAGCAGTACTTC.

The gene calls are TRBV5-1 and TRBJ1-2, with 7 bases that match TRBD1. V was clipped by 4 bases and J by 8 bases; unmatched bases: 8. The CDR3 sequence is 13 residues long. Germline loops: CDR1 SGHRS, CDR2 YFSETQ. DNA for the CDR3: TGCGCCAGCAGCCTCAGGACAGGCGCAGGCTACACCTTC. Its protein product is CASSLRTGAGYTF.

The gene calls are TRBV29-1 and TRBJ2-1, with TRBD2 identical over 11 bases. Per the germline V gene, CDR1 is SQVTM and CDR2 is ANQGSEA. The CDR3 runs to 18 residues. Unmatched junction bases numbered 8, after V lost 1 base and J lost 0 bases. The CDR3 loop is CSVEGLAGGISSYNEQFF. The CDR3 DNA sequence: TGCAGCGTTGAAGGCCTAGCGGGGGGAATATCCTCCTACAATGAGCAGTTCTTC.

V and J are TRBV5-1 and TRBJ2-7; D is undetermined. The CDR3 spans 11 residues. The germline gives CDR1 SGHRS, CDR2 YFSETQ. Trimming left V 6 bases short and J 4 bases short, with 8 bases between. The CDR3 DNA is TGCGCCAGCACCCTGGGGTACGAGCAGTACTTC. This encodes CASTLGYEQYF.

The J gene is TRBJ1-1, the V gene TRBV6-5, with 7 bases identical to TRBD1. The V gene end was trimmed by 5 bases and the J gene end by 4 bases; junction bases not matched to a gene: 7. CDR1 is MNHEY, CDR2 SVGAGI, per germline. The CDR3 totals 14 residues. The CDR3 region has the DNA TGTGCCAGCAGTCTAACAGGGGTTGGCACTGAAGCTTTCTTT. Translating gives CASSLTGVGTEAFF.

V and J are TRBV7-8 and TRBJ2-1, with D maybe TRBD1 (6 bases). This CDR3 spans 13 amino acids. The V gene's germline CDR1 is SGHVS and CDR2 FQNEAQ. The V gene lost 5 bases and the J gene lost 4 bases, with 9 bases spanning the gap. In DNA form, the CDR3 reads TGTGCCAGCAGCCTAACAGGGTACAATGAGCAGTTCTTC. Translated, it gives CASSLTGYNEQFF. The variable domain in full, with the rest retrieved from reference TRBV7-8 and TRBJ2-1, is GAGVSQSPRYKVAKRGQDVALRCDPISGHVSLFWYQQALGQGPEFLTYFQNEAQLDKSGLPSDRFFAERPEGSVSTLKIQRTQQEDSAVYLCASSLTGYNEQFFGPGTRLTVL.

J is TRBJ2-5 and V is TRBV27; D is perhaps TRBD1 (5 bases). The germline gives CDR1 MNHEY, CDR2 SMNVEV (reference sequence). The CDR3 has 15 amino acids. V was trimmed by 6 bases and J by 4 bases, leaving 18 bases between them. Here the CDR3 reads CASSSGYMVAETQYF. The CDR3 coding sequence is TGTGCCAGCAGCTCAGGGTATATGGTGGCAGAGACCCAGTACTTC.

The gene calls are TRBV5-4 and TRBJ1-1; D remains ambiguous. This CDR3 region has 13 residues. CDR1 and CDR2 from the germline V gene are SGHNT and YYREEE (reference sequence). The V gene lost 4 bases and the J gene lost 4 bases, with 11 bases spanning the gap. CDR3 nucleotide sequence: TGTGCCAGCAGCAGGGCTGCGGGCACTGAAGCTTTCTTT. Amino acids: CASSRAAGTEAFF.

The chain is built from TRBV5-4 and TRBJ1-1; 8 bases fit TRBD1. J lost 0 bases, V lost 4 bases, and 8 bases had no gene match. The germline V gene encodes CDR1 SGHNT and CDR2 YYREEE (reference sequence). The CDR3 is 16 residues long. CDR3 nucleotides: TGTGCCAGCAGCCCAGGGGGCAAGAAGATGAACACTGAAGCTTTCTTT. Translating gives CASSPGGKKMNTEAFF. The full variable domain, its missing parts supplied by reference TRBV5-4 and TRBJ1-1, is ETGVTQSPTHLIKTRGQQVTLRCSSQSGHNTVSWYQQALGQGPQFIFQYYREEENGRGNFPPRFSGLQFPNYSSELNVNALELDDSALYLCASSPGGKKMNTEAFFGQGTRLTVV.

The chain carries TRBV2 and TRBJ1-2, with 9 bases lining up with TRBD1. Germline lookup yields CDR1 SNHLY and CDR2 FYNNEI. J lost 6 bases, V lost 3 bases, and 8 bases had no gene match. CDR3 length: 15 amino acids. CDR3 sequence (DNA): TGTGCCAGCAGTGATGCCCGGGGACAGGGACATGGCTACACCTTC. Encoded protein: CASSDARGQGHGYTF.

The genes are TRBV6-1 and TRBJ2-1; TRBD2 agrees at 7 bases. The V gene end was trimmed by 1 base and the J gene end by 12 bases; junction bases not matched to a gene: 3. This CDR3 has 12 amino acids. CDR1 is MNHNS and CDR2 is SASEGT in the germline V gene. In nucleotides, the CDR3 is TGTGCCAGCAGTGAAGTAAGGGAGGGGCAGTTCTTC. Translation gives CASSEVREGQFF.

The chain couples TRBV18 to TRBJ1-6; 7 bases agree with TRBD1. There are 16 residues in the CDR3. The germline V gene has CDR1 KGHSH and CDR2 LQKENI. The V and J ends lost 0 bases and 7 bases, in that order; junction bases with no gene match: 6. CDR3 nucleotides: TGTGCCAGCTCACCACCGTCACAGGGGAGCAATTCACCCCTCCACTTT. Protein: CASSPPSQGSNSPLHF.

This sequence joins TRBV10-2 and TRBJ1-6, with D unclear. Deletions cut 6 bases from V and 6 bases from J, with 12 bases between. CDR1 is WSHSY, CDR2 SAAADI, per germline. The CDR3 covers 14 residues. The CDR3 coding sequence is TGCGCCAGCAGGAGGGAGATTGGTAATTCACCCCTCCACTTT. Translating it yields CASRREIGNSPLHF.

This clone came up once. The chain uses TRBV11-3 and TRBJ1-3, with TRBD1 as a possible D gene (5 bases). Germline loops: CDR1 SGHNT, CDR2 YENEEA. V dropped 4 bases and J dropped 0 bases, with 16 bases sitting between them. The CDR3 contains 17 residues. For the CDR3, the DNA is TGTGCCAGCAGCTCGCAGACAGCTGCCTCCTCTGGAAACACCATATATTTT. This gives the protein CASSSQTAASSGNTIYF.

This clone was observed a few times. This chain links TRBV10-3 with TRBJ1-1; D may be TRBD1 (6 bases). The CDR3 loop spans 14 amino acids. The germline V and J ends were trimmed by 8 bases and 0 bases, with 13 bases remaining between them. Germline V gives CDR1 ENHRY, CDR2 SYGVKD. In nucleotides, the CDR3 is TGTGCCATCGCGCCCAGGGGCATGAACACTGAAGCTTTCTTT. This codes for CAIAPRGMNTEAFF.

This clone came up once. The chain employs TRBV19 and TRBJ1-1; D is perhaps TRBD1 (6 bases). Germline V CDR1 and CDR2: LNHDA, SQIVND (reference sequence). The CDR3 has 14 residues. Trimming pared 5 bases from V and 3 bases from J, leaving 13 bases between. The CDR3 DNA is TGTGCCAGTAGTCTCTCAGGGGCCGACACTGAAGCTTTCTTT. Translated: CASSLSGADTEAFF.